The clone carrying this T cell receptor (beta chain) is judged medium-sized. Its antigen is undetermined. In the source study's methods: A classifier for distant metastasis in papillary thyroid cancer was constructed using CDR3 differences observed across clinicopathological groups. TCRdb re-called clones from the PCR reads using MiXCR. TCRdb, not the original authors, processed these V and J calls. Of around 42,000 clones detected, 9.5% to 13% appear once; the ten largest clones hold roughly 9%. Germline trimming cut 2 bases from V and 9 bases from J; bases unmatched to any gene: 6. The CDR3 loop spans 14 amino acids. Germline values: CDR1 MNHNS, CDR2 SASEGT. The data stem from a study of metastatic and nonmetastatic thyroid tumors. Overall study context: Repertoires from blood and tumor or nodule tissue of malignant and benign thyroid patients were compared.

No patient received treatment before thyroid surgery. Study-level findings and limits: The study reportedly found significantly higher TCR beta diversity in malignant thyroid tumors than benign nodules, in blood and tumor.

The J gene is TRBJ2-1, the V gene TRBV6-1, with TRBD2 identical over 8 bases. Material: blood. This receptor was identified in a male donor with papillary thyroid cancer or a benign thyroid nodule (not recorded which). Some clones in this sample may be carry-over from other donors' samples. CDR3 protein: CASSETRSGSEQFF. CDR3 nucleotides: TGTGCCAGCAGTGAAACCCGAAGCGGGAGTGAGCAGTTCTTC.